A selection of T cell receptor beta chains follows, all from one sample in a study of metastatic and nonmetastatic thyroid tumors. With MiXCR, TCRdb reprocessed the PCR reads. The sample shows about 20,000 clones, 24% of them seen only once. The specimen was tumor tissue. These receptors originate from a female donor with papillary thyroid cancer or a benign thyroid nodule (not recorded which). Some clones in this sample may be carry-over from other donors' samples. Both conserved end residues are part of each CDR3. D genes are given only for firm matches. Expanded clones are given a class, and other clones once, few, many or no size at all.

DNA: TGTGCCAGCACCCCCGGGACAGAAGCTTTCTTT; CDR3: CASTPGTEAFF; V: TRBV12-3/TRBV12-4; size: few; D: .; J: TRBJ1-1
DNA: TGTGCCAGCAGCCCCGGTAGCGGACTTATTGGGGCCAACGTCCTGACTTTC; CDR3: CASSPGSGLIGANVLTF; V: TRBV14; size: many; D: .; J: TRBJ2-6
DNA: TGTGCCAGCAGTCCGGGACAGGGACTGAGAAACACCATATATTTT; CDR3: CASSPGQGLRNTIYF; V: TRBV28; size: many; D: TRBD1; J: TRBJ1-3
DNA: TGTGCCAGCAGCAAAGGGACATGGGGTGATTCACCCCTCCACTTT; CDR3: CASSKGTWGDSPLHF; V: TRBV12-3/TRBV12-4; size: medium-sized; D: .; J: TRBJ1-6
DNA: TGTGCCAGCAGCCAATCCAGCGGGAGTTTCTACAATGAGCAGTTCTTC; CDR3: CASSQSSGSFYNEQFF; V: TRBV3-1; size: many; D: TRBD2; J: TRBJ2-1
DNA: TGTGCCAGCAGCTTTGGTTGGGGCGGAGTAGCTTCACCCCTCCACTTT; CDR3: CASSFGWGGVASPLHF; V: TRBV7-2; size: medium-sized; D: .; J: TRBJ1-6
DNA: TGTGCCAGCAGCCCCTCTGGACAGGGGGCGGTCACCGGGGAGCTGTTTTTT; CDR3: CASSPSGQGAVTGELFF; V: TRBV11-2; size: .; D: TRBD1; J: TRBJ2-2
DNA: TGTGCCAGCAGTTCCCGGACTAGCGAAAGCACAGATACGCAGTATTTT; CDR3: CASSSRTSESTDTQYF; V: TRBV6-2/TRBV6-3; size: many; D: TRBD2; J: TRBJ2-3
DNA: TGTGCCAGCAGTTTCCCACTAGCGGGAGAGTCCTACGAGCAGTACTTC; CDR3: CASSFPLAGESYEQYF; V: TRBV28; size: medium-sized; D: TRBD2; J: TRBJ2-7
DNA: TGTGCCAGCAGTTACGGTTTAGGAGCGGGAGCGAAAGACGAGCAGTACTTC; CDR3: CASSYGLGAGAKDEQYF; V: TRBV6-6; size: medium-sized; D: TRBD2; J: TRBJ2-7
DNA: TGTGCCAGCAGCCCTAGGGGGGGGAGCTCCTACGAGCAGTACTTC; CDR3: CASSPRGGSSYEQYF; V: TRBV6-1; size: few; D: .; J: TRBJ2-7
DNA: TGTGCCAGCAGTTTAAAGTTTGATCAGCCCCAGCATTTT; CDR3: CASSLKFDQPQHF; V: TRBV12-3/TRBV12-4; size: many; D: .; J: TRBJ1-5
DNA: TGTGCCAGCAGTGATGCCAGGGCCACTAACTATGGCTACACCTTC; CDR3: CASSDARATNYGYTF; V: TRBV2; size: many; D: .; J: TRBJ1-2
DNA: TGTGCCAGCACCCAATTGGGGGGATCCTACGAGCAGTACTTC; CDR3: CASTQLGGSYEQYF; V: TRBV2; size: .; D: .; J: TRBJ2-7
DNA: TGCGCCAGCAAGAAGCGGGACACAGATACGCAGTATTTT; CDR3: CASKKRDTDTQYF; V: TRBV10-2; size: many; D: TRBD2; J: TRBJ2-3
DNA: TGTGCCAGCAGTCAAAGAGGGACGGACCTTTATGGCTACACCTTC; CDR3: CASSQRGTDLYGYTF; V: TRBV28; size: few; D: .; J: TRBJ1-2
DNA: TGTGCCAGCAGCCCCACATGGGTAGGGGCCAACGTCCTTACTTTC; CDR3: CASSPTWVGANVLTF; V: TRBV28; size: .; D: .; J: TRBJ2-6
DNA: TGTGCCAGCAGTTTCGAAGAGGCCTATCAGCCCCAGCATTTT; CDR3: CASSFEEAYQPQHF; V: TRBV28; size: many; D: .; J: TRBJ1-5
DNA: TGTGCCACCAGCGCCGGGACAGGGGGCCACCGCAATGAGCAGTTCTTC; CDR3: CATSAGTGGHRNEQFF; V: TRBV15; size: many; D: TRBD1; J: TRBJ2-1
DNA: TGTGCCAGCAGCCAGTTGAGACAGGGGGCAAAAAACACCATATATTTT; CDR3: CASSQLRQGAKNTIYF; V: TRBV11-1; size: many; D: TRBD1; J: TRBJ1-3
DNA: TGTGCCAGCAGTTTGGACGGTAACTATGGCTACACCTTC; CDR3: CASSLDGNYGYTF; V: TRBV12-3/TRBV12-4; size: .; D: .; J: TRBJ1-2
DNA: TGTGCCACCAGCAGAGATCCCTCAGCCTTCTACGAGCAGTACTTC; CDR3: CATSRDPSAFYEQYF; V: TRBV15; size: few; D: .; J: TRBJ2-7
DNA: TGTGCCAGCACTGGGAGCCGTACTGAAGCTTTCTTT; CDR3: CASTGSRTEAFF; V: TRBV12-3/TRBV12-4; size: few; D: .; J: TRBJ1-1
DNA: TGTGCCAGCAGCCTGATGGTGAACACTGAAGCTTTCTTT; CDR3: CASSLMVNTEAFF; V: TRBV7-9; size: many; D: .; J: TRBJ1-1
DNA: TGCAGTGCTAGACCCCTCCTCAGGGTGCTCGGTGAGACCCAGTACTTC; CDR3: CSARPLLRVLGETQYF; V: TRBV20-1; size: .; D: .; J: TRBJ2-5
DNA: TGTGCCAGCAGCTCCGAAGCGGGGGGACCCTACGAGCAGTACTTC; CDR3: CASSSEAGGPYEQYF; V: TRBV11-2; size: .; D: TRBD2; J: TRBJ2-7
DNA: TGTGCCAGCAGTTTATTCAGGGAGGCCGGAGACAATGAGCAGTTCTTC; CDR3: CASSLFREAGDNEQFF; V: TRBV27; size: medium-sized; D: .; J: TRBJ2-1
DNA: TGTGCCAGCAGCTTAAACCTAGGGAAGGGCTACACCTTC; CDR3: CASSLNLGKGYTF; V: TRBV11-2; size: .; D: .; J: TRBJ1-2
DNA: TGTGCCAGCAGCTTGCAACTGGGAGCCAATTCACCCCTCCACTTT; CDR3: CASSLQLGANSPLHF; V: TRBV7-8; size: .; D: .; J: TRBJ1-6
DNA: TGTGCCAGCACATCCGGACTAGCGGGAGGTCTGGTCGAGACCCAGTACTTC; CDR3: CASTSGLAGGLVETQYF; V: TRBV12-3/TRBV12-4; size: .; D: TRBD2; J: TRBJ2-5
DNA: TGTGCCAGCACTACCGACACTGAAGCTTTCTTT; CDR3: CASTTDTEAFF; V: TRBV28; size: few; D: .; J: TRBJ1-1
DNA: TGCAGTGCTAACAACAGTAACACAGATACGCAGTATTTT; CDR3: CSANNSNTDTQYF; V: TRBV20-1; size: many; D: .; J: TRBJ2-3
DNA: TGTGCCAGCTCACGGGGCCTGGGCTACACCTTC; CDR3: CASSRGLGYTF; V: TRBV18; size: .; D: .; J: TRBJ1-2
DNA: TGTGCCAGCAGCCCTGGGGCGGCAAACACAGATACGCAGTATTTT; CDR3: CASSPGAANTDTQYF; V: TRBV7-9; size: .; D: .; J: TRBJ2-3
DNA: TGTGCCAGTAGTATTGGTGACAGGCCCCCTCAAGAGACCCAGTACTTC; CDR3: CASSIGDRPPQETQYF; V: TRBV19; size: .; D: .; J: TRBJ2-5
DNA: TGTGCCAGCAGCTCCGGGACAGGGCGAGGTGGCTGCACCTTC; CDR3: CASSSGTGRGGCTF; V: TRBV11-2; size: many; D: TRBD1; J: TRBJ1-2
DNA: TGTGCCAGCAGCTTAGAGACAGGGGGCTACAATGAGCAGTTCTTC; CDR3: CASSLETGGYNEQFF; V: TRBV7-3; size: .; D: TRBD1; J: TRBJ2-1
DNA: TGTGCCAGCAGTGCACCCCCCTGGAATGATCAGCCCCAGCATTTT; CDR3: CASSAPPWNDQPQHF; V: TRBV6-1; size: few; D: .; J: TRBJ1-5
DNA: TGTGCCAGCAGTTTAGTGGAGGGAAGGAACGAGCAGTACTTC; CDR3: CASSLVEGRNEQYF; V: TRBV28; size: .; D: .; J: TRBJ2-7
DNA: TGTGCCAGCAGCCAAGGCGGGAGGATTCAGTACTTC; CDR3: CASSQGGRIQYF; V: TRBV4-2; size: few; D: TRBD2; J: TRBJ2-4
DNA: TGTGCCAGCAGCTTAGAGCGAGCTTCACCCCACGAGCAGTACTTC; CDR3: CASSLERASPHEQYF; V: TRBV7-9; size: many; D: .; J: TRBJ2-7
DNA: TGTGCCAGCAGCCAAAAGGCTCTAGCGGGTTACACCGGGGAGCTGTTTTTT; CDR3: CASSQKALAGYTGELFF; V: TRBV3-1; size: many; D: TRBD2; J: TRBJ2-2
DNA: TGTGCCATCAGTGAGACACCAGGGGACGAGCAGTACTTC; CDR3: CAISETPGDEQYF; V: TRBV10-3; size: .; D: .; J: TRBJ2-7
DNA: TGTGCCAGCAGTCCAATTCTCCGGGACGAGCAGTACTTC; CDR3: CASSPILRDEQYF; V: TRBV12-3/TRBV12-4; size: many; D: .; J: TRBJ2-7
DNA: TGTGCCAGCCGCAATCCCTCGACAGCCTCCTACGAGCAGTACTTC; CDR3: CASRNPSTASYEQYF; V: TRBV6-1; size: .; D: .; J: TRBJ2-7
DNA: TGTGCCAGCAGCTTAATGGAAACAATTGAAGCTTTCTTT; CDR3: CASSLMETIEAFF; V: TRBV7-2; size: .; D: .; J: TRBJ1-1
DNA: TGTGCATGCAGCGACGGGACGAGTTATGGTAATACGCAGTATTTT; CDR3: CACSDGTSYGNTQYF; V: TRBV25-1; size: few; D: .; J: TRBJ2-3
DNA: TGTGCCAGCAGTCCTGGGACAGGGGTCGAGCAGTACTTC; CDR3: CASSPGTGVEQYF; V: TRBV27; size: few; D: TRBD1; J: TRBJ2-7
DNA: TGTGCCAGCAGCCGCCTCGGGGCACGGAACACCGGGGAGCTGTTTTTT; CDR3: CASSRLGARNTGELFF; V: TRBV3-1; size: many; D: .; J: TRBJ2-2
DNA: TGTGCCAGCATACCCGGGATACTTACCTACAATGAGCAGTTCTTC; CDR3: CASIPGILTYNEQFF; V: TRBV6-2/TRBV6-3; size: few; D: .; J: TRBJ2-1
DNA: TGTGCCAGCAGCTTAGGTGGGGGCTCTTTGTCCTACGAGCAGTACTTC; CDR3: CASSLGGGSLSYEQYF; V: TRBV11-2; size: once; D: .; J: TRBJ2-7
DNA: TGCAGTGCTAGCCAGACAGGGGGCGAAGTGAACACTGAAGCTTTCTTT; CDR3: CSASQTGGEVNTEAFF; V: TRBV20-1; size: many; D: TRBD1; J: TRBJ1-1
DNA: TGTGCCAGCAGCTTGCCAGGACAAGGAAACACCATATATTTT; CDR3: CASSLPGQGNTIYF; V: TRBV7-6; size: many; D: .; J: TRBJ1-3
DNA: TGTGCCAGCAGTGAGGGCCCAAATCAGCCCCAGCATTTT; CDR3: CASSEGPNQPQHF; V: TRBV6-4; size: .; D: .; J: TRBJ1-5
DNA: TGTGCCAGCAGTTACTCTTCTGAGGAGCAGTACTTC; CDR3: CASSYSSEEQYF; V: TRBV6-5; size: medium-sized; D: .; J: TRBJ2-7